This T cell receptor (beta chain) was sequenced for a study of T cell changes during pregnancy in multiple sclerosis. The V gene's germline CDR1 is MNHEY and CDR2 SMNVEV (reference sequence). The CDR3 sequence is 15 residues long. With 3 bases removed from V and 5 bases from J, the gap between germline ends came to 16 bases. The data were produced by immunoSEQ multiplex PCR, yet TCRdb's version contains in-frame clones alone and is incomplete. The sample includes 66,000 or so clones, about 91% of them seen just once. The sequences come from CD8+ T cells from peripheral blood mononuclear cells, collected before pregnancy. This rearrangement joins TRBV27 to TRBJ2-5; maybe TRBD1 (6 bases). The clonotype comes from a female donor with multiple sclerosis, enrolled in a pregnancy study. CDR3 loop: CASSFRRGGQETQYF. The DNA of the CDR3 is TGTGCCAGCAGTTTTCGCAGGGGTGGGCAGGAGACCCAGTACTTC.